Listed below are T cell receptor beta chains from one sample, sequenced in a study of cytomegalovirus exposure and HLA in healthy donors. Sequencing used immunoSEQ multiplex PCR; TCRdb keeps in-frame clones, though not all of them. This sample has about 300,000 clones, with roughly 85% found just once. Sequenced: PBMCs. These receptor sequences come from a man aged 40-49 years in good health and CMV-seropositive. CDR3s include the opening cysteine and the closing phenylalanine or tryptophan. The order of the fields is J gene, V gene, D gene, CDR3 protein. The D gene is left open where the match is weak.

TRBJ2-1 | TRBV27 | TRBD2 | CASSPSPGLDRNEQFF
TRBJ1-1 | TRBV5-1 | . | CASSPAGAAEAFF
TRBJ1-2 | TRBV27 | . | CASRPTALANYGYTF
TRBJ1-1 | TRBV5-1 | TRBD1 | CASRADRGQRNTEAFF
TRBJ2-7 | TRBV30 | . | CAWSVSLASYEQYF
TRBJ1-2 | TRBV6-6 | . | CASSYSQAGYGYTF
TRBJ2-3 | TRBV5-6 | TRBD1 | CAGSPTGVSDTQYF
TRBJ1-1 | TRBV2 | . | CASMERVTEAFF
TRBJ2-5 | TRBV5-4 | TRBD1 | CASSYWTGKETQYF
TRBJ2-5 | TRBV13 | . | CASSSGGPPETQYF
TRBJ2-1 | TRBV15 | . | CATSPNFNEQFF
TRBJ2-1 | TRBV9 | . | CASSVLVQTRTEEQFF
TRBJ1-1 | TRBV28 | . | CASSFGPGGNTEAFF
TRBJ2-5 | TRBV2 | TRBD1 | CASKGTGEETQYF
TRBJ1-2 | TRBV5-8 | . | CASNSLQGYTF
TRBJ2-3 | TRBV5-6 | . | CASRYGRISDTQYF
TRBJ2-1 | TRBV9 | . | CASSGQIKGDEQFF
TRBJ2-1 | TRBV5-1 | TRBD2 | CASRQRASGSLAYNEQFF
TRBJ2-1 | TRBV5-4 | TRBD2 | CASSLLAGGNEQFF
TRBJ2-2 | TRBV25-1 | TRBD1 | CASTGQTNTGELFF
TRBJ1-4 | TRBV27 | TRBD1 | CASSLRGQEKLFF
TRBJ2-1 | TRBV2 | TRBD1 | CASSGQGYNEQFF
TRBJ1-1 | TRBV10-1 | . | CASSDLRDSKGMNTEAFF
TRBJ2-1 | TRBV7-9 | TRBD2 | CASSPIGLAGGPYNEQFF
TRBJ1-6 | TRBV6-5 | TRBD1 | CASSYSRGDSPLHF
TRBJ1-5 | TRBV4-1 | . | CASSQDYTAGINQPQHF
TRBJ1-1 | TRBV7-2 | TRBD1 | CASSLTGQGFWYEAFF
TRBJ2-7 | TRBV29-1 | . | CSVEGRVPYEQYF
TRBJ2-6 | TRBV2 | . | CASSDKNSGANVLTF
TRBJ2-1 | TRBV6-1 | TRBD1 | CASSRDRVANEQFF
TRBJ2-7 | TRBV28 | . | CASSLSTSEQYF
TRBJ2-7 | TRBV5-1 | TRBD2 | CASSFGVNSGIAGNEQYF
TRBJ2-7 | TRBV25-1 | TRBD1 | CASSDQRTGGDEQYF
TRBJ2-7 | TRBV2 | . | CASSEGQGLRSFSYEQYF
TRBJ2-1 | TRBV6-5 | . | CASSYRGRSYNEQFF
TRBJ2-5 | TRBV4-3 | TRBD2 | CASSQDLGTSGETQYF
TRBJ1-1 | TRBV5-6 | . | CASSWNQGLRTEAFF
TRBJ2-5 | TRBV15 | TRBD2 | CATSRTSGGGWETQYF
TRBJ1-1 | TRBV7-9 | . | CSSSLGAGLNTEAFF
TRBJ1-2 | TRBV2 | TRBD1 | CASRRQGANAGYTF
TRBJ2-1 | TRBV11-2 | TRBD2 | CASSLRVTSGSHNEQFF
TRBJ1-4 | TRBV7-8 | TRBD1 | CASSSRTGKNEKLFF
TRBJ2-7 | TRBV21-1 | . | CASSKVMGLAGVREQYF
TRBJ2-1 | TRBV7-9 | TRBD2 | CSSSPSGLAGDNEQFF
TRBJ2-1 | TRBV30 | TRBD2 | CAWSVISGRSYNEQFF
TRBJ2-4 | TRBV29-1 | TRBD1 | CSVRGQGADIQYF
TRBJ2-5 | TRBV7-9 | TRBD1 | CASRNRGETQYF
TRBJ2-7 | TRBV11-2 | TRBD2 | CASSSSGGPVVNEQYF
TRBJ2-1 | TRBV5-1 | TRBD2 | CASRLLAGENNEQFF
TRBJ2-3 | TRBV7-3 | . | CASSPGGRGRTDTQYF
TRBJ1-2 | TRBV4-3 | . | CASSQGRGGNYGYTF
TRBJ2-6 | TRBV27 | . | CASSLNLSGMAGANVLTF
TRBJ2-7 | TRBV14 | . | CASSQLRSTDEQYF
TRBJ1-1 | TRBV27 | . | CATKPGAGRSTEAFF
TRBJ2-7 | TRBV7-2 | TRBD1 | CASSRTGGSPYEQYF